A single sample gave rise to the 22 T cell receptor beta chains below, sequenced in a study of response to subunit inactivated influenza vaccine. TCRdb re-called the RT-PCR reads with MiXCR, one entry per CDR3 protein. The sample has over 450,000 distinct CDR3 sequences; 10% to 15% are singletons. Sequencing was performed on PBMCs from blood, taken about 40 days after vaccination. The source is a man in his forties or fifties who received an inactivated influenza vaccine.

This clonotype was detected ten times or more. This chain uses TRBV20-1 with TRBJ1-5; D is uncertain. V shed 0 bases and J shed 6 bases, with 9 bases lying between them. The CDR3 is 13 residues long. The V gene's germline CDR1 is DFQATT and CDR2 SNEGSKA (reference sequence). CDR3 residues: CSARERAGQPQHF. The DNA of the CDR3 is TGCAGTGCTAGAGAGAGAGCGGGTCAGCCCCAGCATTTT.

At least ten counts were recorded for this clonotype. The V gene is TRBV29-1, the J gene TRBJ1-3; D is unresolved. This CDR3 has 14 residues. The germline V gene encodes CDR1 SQVTM and CDR2 ANQGSEA. The ends were cut back, 3 bases at V and 0 bases at J, with 9 bases in the middle. The CDR3 spells CSVDVGISGNTIYF. The DNA of the CDR3 is TGCAGCGTTGATGTGGGAATCTCTGGAAACACCATATATTTT.

This clonotype was counted a few times. The chain links TRBV7-6 to TRBJ2-5, with TRBD1 matching over 8 bases. This CDR3 is built from 15 residues. Germline V gene data show CDR1 as SGHVS and CDR2 as FNYEAQ. The junction had 8 bases not matched to a gene; V was cut back by 4 bases and J by 4 bases. DNA of the CDR3: TGTGCCAGCAGCTCATCAGGACAGGGCGTAGAGACCCAGTACTTC. Amino acids: CASSSSGQGVETQYF. The full variable domain, with the rest looked up from reference TRBV7-6 and TRBJ2-5, is GAGVSQSPRYKVTKRGQDVALRCDPISGHVSLYWYRQALGQGPEFLTYFNYEAQQDKSGLPNDRFSAERPEGSISTLTIQRTEQRDSAMYRCASSSSGQGVETQYFGPGTRLLVL.

This clonotype was seen a few times. The chain couples TRBV7-8 to TRBJ2-7; 12 positions agree with TRBD1. CDR1 SGHVS and CDR2 FQNEAQ come from the germline V gene. The CDR3 loop spans 15 amino acids. The V gene end was trimmed by 5 bases and the J gene end by 8 bases; junction bases not matched to a gene: 10. CDR3 sequence (DNA): TGTGCCAGCAGCGCAGCCGGGACAGGGGGCAATCAGCAGTACTTC. This encodes CASSAAGTGGNQQYF.

This clonotype was counted only a few times. This sequence joins TRBV4-1 and TRBJ2-5; D perhaps matches TRBD1 (6 bases). Trimming cost V 0 bases and J 4 bases, with 18 bases left between them. This CDR3 has 17 residues. CDR1 and CDR2 (germline): MGHRA, YSYEKL. The CDR3 DNA follows: TGCGCCAGCAGCCAAGACTTTAGGACAGACACACGAGAGACCCAGTACTTC. As protein: CASSQDFRTDTRETQYF.

The V call is TRBV4-3, the J call TRBJ2-7; D gene uncertain. Trimming took off 0 bases at V and 4 bases at J, with 10 bases between the two ends. CDR3 length: 14 amino acids. Germline loops: CDR1 LGHNA, CDR2 YSLEER. The CDR3 protein is CASSQENGLYEQYF. The CDR3 DNA sequence: TGCGCCAGCAGCCAAGAAAATGGGCTATACGAGCAGTACTTC.

This clonotype was picked up a small number of times. The chain employs TRBV9 and TRBJ2-3; 7 bases map to TRBD2. This CDR3 comprises 17 residues. The germline V gene encodes CDR1 SGDLS and CDR2 YYNGEE. Trimming at V came to 4 bases and at J to 2 bases, leaving 13 bases not matched to a gene. CDR3 coding DNA: TGTGCCAGCAGCCCATTTGGTGGGAGGGTATCCACAGATACGCAGTATTTT. This translates into CASSPFGGRVSTDTQYF.

This clonotype showed up just a few times. J is TRBJ2-7 and V is TRBV20-1, with D perhaps matching TRBD2 (6 bases). The CDR3 is 15 amino acids. Trimming took 6 bases from V and 6 from J, leaving 24 bases between them. The V gene's germline CDR1 is DFQATT and CDR2 SNEGSKA (reference sequence). The CDR3 nucleotides read TGCAGTGCCTCCCTAGAGTGGGACTCTCGCGGCGAGCAGTACTTC. Its protein product is CSASLEWDSRGEQYF.

This chain joins TRBV10-3 and TRBJ2-3; TRBD2 matches at 9 bases. The CDR3 spans 17 residues. Germline V gene data show CDR1 as ENHRY and CDR2 as SYGVKD. V gave up 11 bases and J gave up 2 bases; unmatched junction bases: 17. Here the CDR3 DNA reads TGTGCCTCGGCCGGGACTAGCCCTCACGTCCTCACAGATACGCAGTATTTT. Residues: CASAGTSPHVLTDTQYF.

The chain has TRBV4-2 and TRBJ2-7, with D possibly TRBD2 on 5 matching bases. With 3 bases removed from V and 0 bases from J, the gap between germline ends came to 12 bases. Germline V gene sequence: CDR1 LGHNA, CDR2 YNFKEQ. The CDR3 is made up of 15 amino acids. CDR3 in amino acids: CASSQMVGSSYEQYF. The CDR3 nucleotides are TGTGCCAGCAGCCAGATGGTTGGGAGCTCCTACGAGCAGTACTTC.

This clonotype has at least ten counts. The gene calls are TRBV5-5 and TRBJ2-3, with 7 bases lining up with TRBD1. The CDR3 length is 15 residues. Germline V gene data show CDR1 as SGHKS and CDR2 as YYEKEE (reference sequence). With V trimmed by 1 base and J by 0 bases, 2 bases remained unmatched. The CDR3 sequence is CASSLSTGSTDTQYF. CDR3 coding DNA: TGTGCCAGCAGCTTGTCGACAGGGAGCACAGATACGCAGTATTTT.

The table lists this clonotype with a few counts. The V gene is TRBV7-2, the J gene TRBJ2-2, with D possibly TRBD1 on 5 matching bases. V lost 2 bases, J lost 4 bases, and 8 bases lay in between. Looked up from germline, CDR1 is SGHTA and CDR2 is FQGNSA. This CDR3 is 14 amino acids long. The CDR3 reads CASSLIRVTGELFF. CDR3 nucleotides: TGTGCCAGCAGCTTAATCAGGGTCACCGGGGAGCTGTTTTTT. Drawing the rest from reference TRBV7-2 and TRBJ2-2, the complete variable domain is GAGVSQSPSNKVTEKGKDVELRCDPISGHTALYWYRQSLGQGLEFLIYFQGNSAPDKSGLPSDRFSAERTGGSVSTLTIQRTQQEDSAVYLCASSLIRVTGELFFGEGSRLTVL.

This chain joins TRBV28 and TRBJ2-1, with 7 bases matching TRBD2. CDR1 is MDHEN and CDR2 is SYDVKM in the germline V gene. CDR3 size: 15 residues. The V and J ends lost 3 bases and 7 bases, in that order; junction bases with no gene match: 9. CDR3 protein: CASSFLAGHLNEQFF. In nucleotides, the CDR3 is TGTGCCAGCAGTTTTTTAGCGGGTCACCTGAATGAGCAGTTCTTC.

Ten or more counts support this clonotype. The chain is built from TRBV5-1 and TRBJ2-1, with 7 bases identical to TRBD2. Germline V CDR1 and CDR2: SGHRS, YFSETQ. V lost 0 bases, J lost 5 bases, and 5 bases stayed unmatched. The CDR3 runs to 15 residues. The chain's CDR3 is CASSLGTRQNNEQFF. The DNA for the CDR3 is TGCGCCAGCAGCTTGGGGACTAGGCAAAACAATGAGCAGTTCTTC. The variable domain in full, completed from reference TRBV5-1 and TRBJ2-1, reads KAGVTQTPRYLIKTRGQQVTLSCSPISGHRSVSWYQQTPGQGLQFLFEYFSETQRNKGNFPGRFSGRQFSNSRSEMNVSTLELGDSALYLCASSLGTRQNNEQFFGPGTRLTVL.

The sample holds a few counts of this clonotype. The rearrangement joins TRBV7-9 to TRBJ2-1, with 9 nucleotides matching TRBD2. Germline trimming cut 4 bases from V and 3 bases from J; bases unmatched to any gene: 7. This CDR3 has 16 amino acids. CDR1 and CDR2 (germline): SEHNR, FQNEAQ (reference sequence). The CDR3 spells CASSSQAGGNYNEQFF. The DNA for the CDR3 is TGTGCCAGCAGCTCTCAAGCGGGGGGAAACTACAATGAGCAGTTCTTC.

This clonotype showed up many times. This chain uses TRBV24-1 with TRBJ2-1; no clear D gene. From germline, CDR1 is KGHDR and CDR2 SFDVKD. This CDR3 comprises 16 residues. V lost 5 bases to trimming and J lost 6 bases, with 19 bases between them. DNA of the CDR3: TGTGCCACCAGTGCCCGACATGCCGGGTATTTCAATGAGCAGTTCTTC. Protein sequence: CATSARHAGYFNEQFF.

This clonotype was seen many times. The chain carries TRBV19 and TRBJ2-1; D not certain. Deletions cut 1 base from V and 7 bases from J, with 11 bases between. Per the germline V gene, CDR1 is LNHDA and CDR2 is SQIVND (reference sequence). The CDR3 totals 14 residues. The CDR3 DNA reads TGTGCCAGTAGTATAGGTTTTGGGTGGAATGAGCAGTTCTTC. Protein: CASSIGFGWNEQFF. Full variable domain (rest looked up from reference TRBV19 and TRBJ2-1): DGGITQSPKYLFRKEGQNVTLSCEQNLNHDAMYWYRQDPGQGLRLIYYSQIVNDFQKGDIAEGYSVSREKKESFPLTVTSAQKNPTAFYLCASSIGFGWNEQFFGPGTRLTVL.

This clonotype has just a few counts. The chain combines TRBV27 with TRBJ1-2; possibly TRBD1 for D (5 bases). Deletions cut 3 bases from V and 7 bases from J, with 12 bases between. Germline V CDR1 and CDR2: MNHEY, SMNVEV (reference sequence). There are 13 residues in the CDR3. This chain's CDR3 is CASSFGRDFGYTF. As DNA, the CDR3 is TGTGCCAGCAGTTTCGGCAGGGACTTTGGCTACACCTTC.

The chain joins TRBV20-1 to TRBJ2-1; D is ambiguous. This CDR3 region has 12 residues. The ends were cut back, 6 bases at V and 7 bases at J, with 13 bases in the middle. Germline V gene sequence: CDR1 DFQATT, CDR2 SNEGSKA (reference sequence). The CDR3 is CSAPRPWNEQFF. Written as DNA, the CDR3 is TGCAGTGCCCCACGGCCCTGGAATGAGCAGTTCTTC.

V usage is TRBV14 and J usage is TRBJ1-1; no clear D. The germline gives CDR1 SGHDN, CDR2 FVKESK. CDR3 length: 14 residues. V lost 0 bases to trimming and J lost 0 bases, with 5 bases between them. CDR3: CASSQDTVNTEAFF. CDR3 nucleotide sequence: TGTGCCAGCAGCCAAGATACAGTGAACACTGAAGCTTTCTTT.

This clonotype was detected ten times or more. The chain recombines TRBV5-1 with TRBJ2-1; D is possibly TRBD1 or TRBD2 (6 bases each). The V gene's germline CDR1 is SGHRS and CDR2 YFSETQ. V was shortened by 4 bases and J by 0 bases, with 14 bases between the two germline ends. CDR3 length: 16 amino acids. The CDR3 nucleotides are TGCGCCAGCAGCGGGGGCTACGGGAGCTCCTACAATGAGCAGTTCTTC. Its translation is CASSGGYGSSYNEQFF.

The chain links TRBV14 to TRBJ1-2; the match to TRBD1 covers 9 bases. CDR1 SGHDN and CDR2 FVKESK come from the germline V gene. This CDR3 has 15 amino acids. The junction had 3 bases not matched to a gene; V was cut back by 2 bases and J by 2 bases. The CDR3 here is CASSQWTGDNYGYTF. The CDR3 DNA reads as TGTGCCAGCAGCCAATGGACAGGGGACAACTATGGCTACACCTTC.